This is a list of T cell receptor beta chains from one sample in a study of spatial heterogeneity in lung cancer. MiXCR, applied by TCRdb to the 5' RACE reads, yields one record per CDR3 protein. Of 5,500 to 8,000 distinct CDR3 sequences in the sample, 11% to 15% were seen once. This specimen was lung tumor tissue, taken at surgery. The receptors were sampled from a male donor with early-stage non-small cell lung cancer. Each CDR3 is given with its conserved first and last residue. D genes are given only for firm matches. The size field is filled for only some rows; it gives once, few, many or a size class.

V,D,J,size,CDR3,DNA
TRBV6-6,TRBD2,TRBJ2-4,many,CASSGTSGRGNIQYF,TGTGCCAGCAGCGGGACTAGCGGGAGGGGAAACATTCAGTACTTC
TRBV7-9,.,TRBJ1-5,large,CASSSTASNQPQHF,TGTGCCAGCAGCTCGACAGCTAGCAATCAGCCCCAGCATTTT
TRBV6-2/TRBV6-3,.,TRBJ2-1,few,CASSYQLYNEQFF,TGTGCCAGCAGTTATCAGCTTTACAATGAGCAGTTCTTC
TRBV9,.,TRBJ2-3,many,CASSPARDTQYF,TGTGCCAGCAGCCCGGCGCGGGATACGCAGTATTTT
TRBV6-2/TRBV6-3,TRBD1,TRBJ2-3,many,CASSYRDRSTDTQYF,TGTGCCAGCAGTTACCGGGACAGAAGCACAGATACGCAGTATTTT
TRBV20-1,TRBD2,TRBJ2-3,.,CSASGTSVTDTQYF,TGCAGTGCCAGCGGGACTAGCGTAACAGATACGCAGTATTTT
TRBV5-1,TRBD2,TRBJ2-1,medium-sized,CASSLGLAGVRNNEQFF,TGCGCCAGCAGCTTGGGACTAGCGGGAGTTAGGAACAATGAGCAGTTCTTC
TRBV3-1,.,TRBJ2-7,few,CASSLPGFEQYF,TGTGCCAGCAGCCTCCCTGGCTTCGAGCAGTACTTC
TRBV29-1,TRBD2,TRBJ2-7,medium-sized,CSVSGLAGVLYEQYF,TGCAGCGTTTCCGGACTAGCGGGAGTCCTTTACGAGCAGTACTTC
TRBV5-6,TRBD2,TRBJ2-1,many,CASSLGTSRYNEQFF,TGTGCCAGCAGCTTGGGGACTAGCCGCTACAATGAGCAGTTCTTC
TRBV7-6,.,TRBJ1-4,many,CASQSGESEKLFF,TGTGCCTCCCAAAGTGGGGAGAGTGAAAAACTGTTTTTT
TRBV7-6,.,TRBJ2-5,many,CASSLDGRGETQYF,TGTGCCAGCAGCTTAGACGGCAGGGGTGAGACCCAGTACTTC
TRBV4-2,TRBD2,TRBJ2-2,.,CASSQVGGRLYTGELFF,TGTGCCAGCAGCCAAGTCGGCGGGAGGCTTTATACCGGGGAGCTGTTTTTT
TRBV20-1,.,TRBJ2-3,.,CSVLGFTSTDTQYF,TGCAGTGTCCTGGGATTCACTAGCACAGATACGCAGTATTTT
TRBV3-1,.,TRBJ1-2,.,CASSLIGQLNYGYTF,TGTGCCAGCAGCCTTATTGGACAGCTGAACTATGGCTACACCTTC
TRBV11-2,TRBD2,TRBJ2-7,.,CASSSTSEHYEQYF,TGTGCCAGCAGCTCGACTAGCGAACACTACGAGCAGTACTTC
TRBV29-1,.,TRBJ2-1,large,CSVEELPGNEQFF,TGCAGCGTTGAAGAACTTCCCGGGAATGAGCAGTTCTTC
TRBV14,.,TRBJ1-1,medium-sized,CASSQWSDNTEAFF,TGTGCCAGCAGCCAATGGAGCGATAACACTGAAGCTTTCTTT
TRBV7-9,.,TRBJ1-5,many,CASSFDGSSNQPQHF,TGTGCCAGCAGCTTTGATGGGTCGAGCAATCAGCCCCAGCATTTT
TRBV12-3/TRBV12-4,.,TRBJ2-1,medium-sized,CASNSGTNEQFF,TGTGCCAGCAATTCGGGGACCAATGAGCAGTTCTTC
TRBV11-2,TRBD1,TRBJ1-4,medium-sized,CASSLQGAGNEKLFF,TGTGCCAGCAGCCTACAGGGGGCCGGTAATGAAAAACTGTTTTTT
TRBV29-1,TRBD1,TRBJ1-1,medium-sized,CSVGVGTVGTEAFF,TGCAGCGTTGGAGTAGGGACAGTCGGCACTGAAGCTTTCTTT
TRBV5-5,TRBD1,TRBJ1-5,few,CASSLVPGGVVQPQHF,TGTGCCAGCAGCTTGGTGCCAGGGGGCGTCGTTCAGCCCCAGCATTTT
TRBV6-6,.,TRBJ1-6,medium-sized,CASSYSSYSPLHF,TGTGCCAGCAGTTACTCGTCATATTCACCCCTCCACTTT
TRBV9,.,TRBJ2-7,medium-sized,CASSPGHFTYEQYF,TGTGCCAGCAGCCCTGGACACTTCACCTACGAGCAGTACTTC
TRBV6-4,.,TRBJ1-1,.,CASSDSGRAGTEAFF,TGTGCCAGCAGTGACTCCGGCAGGGCAGGGACTGAAGCTTTCTTT
TRBV20-1,.,TRBJ2-7,few,CSARDNDRLSYEQYF,TGCAGTGCTAGAGATAATGACAGGCTCTCCTACGAGCAGTACTTC
TRBV6-1,.,TRBJ1-2,many,CASSEARGLGYTF,TGTGCCAGCAGTGAAGCGCGAGGGCTTGGCTACACCTTC
TRBV4-3,.,TRBJ1-1,.,CASSQEWGFPEAFF,TGCGCCAGCAGCCAAGAATGGGGTTTCCCTGAAGCTTTCTTT
TRBV29-1,.,TRBJ2-7,.,CSVEVGRGYEQYF,TGCAGCGTTGAAGTCGGCAGGGGATACGAGCAGTACTTC
TRBV6-5,.,TRBJ2-4,many,CASSASFLAKNIQYF,TGTGCCAGCAGCGCTAGCTTCCTAGCCAAAAACATTCAGTACTTC
TRBV7-9,.,TRBJ1-2,medium-sized,CASSTGRLRYGYTF,TGTGCCAGCAGCACGGGCAGACTTCGCTATGGCTACACCTTC
TRBV27,.,TRBJ2-1,once,CASSLKGFSYNEQFF,TGTGCCAGCAGTTTAAAGGGATTCTCCTACAATGAGCAGTTCTTC
TRBV5-1,.,TRBJ2-3,many,CASSLTTDTQYF,TGCGCCAGCAGCTTGACGACAGATACGCAGTATTTT
TRBV20-1,.,TRBJ2-7,many,CSARLGSSYEQYF,TGCAGTGCTCGGCTAGGGAGCTCCTACGAGCAGTACTTC
TRBV6-1,TRBD1,TRBJ2-7,medium-sized,CASSDRDSLSYEQYF,TGTGCCAGCAGTGATAGGGACAGTCTCTCCTACGAGCAGTACTTC
TRBV19,TRBD2,TRBJ2-1,many,CASSIGTSGIREQFF,TGTGCCAGTAGTATAGGGACTAGCGGGATAAGGGAGCAGTTCTTC
TRBV6-1,TRBD1,TRBJ1-1,.,CASIPGGPEAFF,TGTGCCAGCATACCAGGGGGACCTGAAGCTTTCTTT
TRBV11-2,.,TRBJ2-2,.,CASSTNTGELFF,TGTGCCAGCAGTACGAACACCGGGGAGCTGTTTTTT
TRBV25-1,.,TRBJ1-6,many,CASSARSQRNSPLHF,TGTGCCAGCAGTGCCAGGAGTCAAAGGAATTCACCCCTCCACTTT
TRBV5-5,.,TRBJ2-2,large,CASNQNQGFGELFF,TGTGCCAGCAACCAGAATCAGGGTTTCGGGGAGCTGTTTTTT
TRBV4-2,.,TRBJ1-5,many,CASSQDPDVQPQHF,TGTGCCAGCAGCCAAGATCCCGACGTTCAGCCCCAGCATTTT
TRBV19,.,TRBJ2-2,many,CATGTLGKGELFF,TGTGCCACCGGTACCCTGGGGAAGGGGGAGCTGTTTTTT
TRBV5-1,TRBD1,TRBJ1-2,.,CASSFGTEANYGYTF,TGCGCCAGCAGCTTCGGGACAGAAGCCAACTATGGCTACACCTTC
TRBV7-8,TRBD1,TRBJ1-5,medium-sized,CASSLRQGSTNQPQHF,TGTGCCAGCAGCTTAAGACAGGGATCTACTAATCAGCCCCAGCATTTT
TRBV20-1,.,TRBJ1-2,medium-sized,CSARDRGGNYGYTF,TGCAGTGCTAGAGATCGAGGAGGGAACTATGGCTACACCTTC
TRBV10-1,TRBD2,TRBJ2-1,once,CTSSLGPGTSGRATYNEQFF,TGCACCAGCAGCCTGGGCCCCGGGACTAGCGGGAGGGCCACCTACAATGAGCAGTTCTTC
TRBV5-1,TRBD2,TRBJ2-7,.,CASSLEGGNYEQYF,TGCGCCAGCAGCTTGGAGGGAGGGAACTACGAGCAGTACTTC
TRBV7-8,.,TRBJ2-3,many,CASTPGANPYTQYF,TGTGCCAGCACCCCCGGGGCAAACCCTTATACGCAGTATTTT
TRBV6-2/TRBV6-3,TRBD2,TRBJ2-1,.,CASSFPSGRNNEQFF,TGTGCCAGCAGCTTTCCTAGCGGGAGGAACAATGAGCAGTTCTTC
TRBV2,.,TRBJ2-7,few,CASRGYLRGPTPYEQYF,TGTGCCAGCAGGGGGTATTTGAGAGGGCCCACTCCCTACGAGCAGTACTTC
TRBV10-3,.,TRBJ1-4,few,CAISERDPGVTNEKLFF,TGTGCCATCAGTGAACGGGACCCCGGAGTGACTAATGAAAAACTGTTTTTT
TRBV5-1,TRBD1,TRBJ2-7,once,CASSLAGTGIPSNYEQYF,TGCGCCAGCAGCTTGGCTGGGACAGGGATCCCATCAAACTACGAGCAGTACTTC
TRBV18,.,TRBJ1-1,.,CASSQRELAEAFF,TGTGCCAGCTCCCAAAGGGAGTTGGCTGAAGCTTTCTTT
TRBV14,TRBD1,TRBJ2-1,many,CASRRTGAASNEQFF,TGTGCCAGCAGGCGGACAGGGGCAGCTAGCAATGAGCAGTTCTTC
TRBV6-2/TRBV6-3,.,TRBJ2-5,few,CASTLTRGTQYF,TGTGCCAGCACCCTGACGAGGGGGACCCAGTACTTC
TRBV10-3,TRBD2,TRBJ2-7,.,CAIGGLAGGQDYEQYF,TGTGCCATCGGGGGACTAGCGGGAGGCCAAGACTACGAGCAGTACTTC
TRBV19,TRBD2,TRBJ2-7,medium-sized,CASSIQTSGFYEQYF,TGTGCCAGTAGTATTCAGACTAGCGGCTTCTACGAGCAGTACTTC
TRBV6-5,.,TRBJ2-5,many,CASSYSIRGQETQYF,TGTGCCAGCAGTTACTCGATACGAGGCCAAGAGACCCAGTACTTC